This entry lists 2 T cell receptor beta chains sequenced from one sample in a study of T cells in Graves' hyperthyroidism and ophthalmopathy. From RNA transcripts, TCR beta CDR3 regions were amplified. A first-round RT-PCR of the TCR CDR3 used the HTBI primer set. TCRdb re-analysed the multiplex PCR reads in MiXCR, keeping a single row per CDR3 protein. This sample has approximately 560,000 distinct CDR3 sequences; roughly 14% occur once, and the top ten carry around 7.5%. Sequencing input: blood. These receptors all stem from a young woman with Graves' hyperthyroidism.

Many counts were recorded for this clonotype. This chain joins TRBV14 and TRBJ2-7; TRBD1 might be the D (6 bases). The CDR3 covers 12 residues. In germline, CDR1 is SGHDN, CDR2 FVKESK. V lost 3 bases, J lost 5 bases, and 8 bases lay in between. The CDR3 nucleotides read TGTGCCAGCAGCCAGCAGGGGCACGAGCAGTACTTC. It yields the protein CASSQQGHEQYF.

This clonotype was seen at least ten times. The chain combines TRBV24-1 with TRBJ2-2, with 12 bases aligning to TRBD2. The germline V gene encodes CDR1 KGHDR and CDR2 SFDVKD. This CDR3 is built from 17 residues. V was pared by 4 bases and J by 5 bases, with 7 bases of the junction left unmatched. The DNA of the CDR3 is TGTGCCACCAGTGACTCTAGCGGGAGGGCCCAGACCGGGGAGCTGTTTTTT. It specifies CATSDSSGRAQTGELFF.